These 15 T cell receptor beta chains share one sample of origin, sequenced in a study of post-analysis software for immune sequencing data. Study-level results: The study found TRBV5-6, TRBV5-1 and TRBV20-1 among 4 or 5 TRBV segments more frequent in patients than controls.

For these receptors, no antigen is known. TCR beta cDNA libraries had unique molecular identifiers. TCRdb processed the PCR reads anew with MiXCR; each CDR3 protein has one entry. The profile shows roughly 600,000 distinct CDR3 sequences, about 40% of them singletons. What was sequenced was blood. Receptors were obtained from a girl aged 5-17 years with multiple sclerosis.

This clonotype came up once. The genes are TRBV6-6 and TRBJ1-1; D gene uncertain. CDR1 and CDR2 from the germline V gene are MNHNY and SVGAGI (reference sequence). The CDR3 length is 14 residues. Deletions cut 2 bases from V and 11 bases from J, with 18 bases between. For the CDR3, the DNA is TGTGCCAGCAGTTACCCAGCCTCCGGCCTCGGGGCTTTCTTT. As protein: CASSYPASGLGAFF.

Comment on this clonotype: A single base separates this from a much larger clone, so it may be a read error. The chain uses TRBV20-1 and TRBJ2-1; TRBD2 matches at 8 bases. The CDR3 covers 17 residues. From germline, CDR1 is DFQATT and CDR2 SNEGSKA (reference sequence). CDR3 coding DNA: TGCAGTGCTGAACCGGGGACTAGGAGGTTAGGTTACAATGAGCGGTTCTTC. It encodes CSAEPGTRRLGYNERFF.

This clonotype was detected only a few times. The chain links TRBV4-1 to TRBJ2-7; the D is unclear. The CDR3 totals 12 residues. The germline V gene has CDR1 MGHRA and CDR2 YSYEKL. Between the trimmed V and J ends, which lost 3 bases and 7 bases, there was a span of 10 bases. CDR3 sequence reads: CASSHPRQEQYF. The DNA of the CDR3 is TGCGCCAGCAGCCACCCCCGGCAGGAGCAGTACTTC.

This clonotype was observed a few times. The chain carries TRBV7-2 and TRBJ2-4; D is unclear. Germline CDR1 reads SGHTA; CDR2 reads FQGNSA. V lost 6 bases and J lost 0, with 3 bases in between. The CDR3 sequence is 12 residues long. CDR3: CASSSAKNIQYF. The CDR3 DNA follows: TGTGCCAGCAGTTCAGCCAAAAACATTCAGTACTTC.

CDR3: CASSQASLYEQYF. The CDR3 DNA reads TGTGCCAGCAGCCAAGCTTCTCTTTACGAGCAGTACTTC. J is TRBJ2-7 and V is TRBV3-1; D call uncertain. The CDR3 length is 13 residues. Germline V CDR1 and CDR2: LGHDT, YNNKEL (reference sequence). V gave up 1 base and J gave up 4 bases, with 8 bases separating them.

V usage is TRBV5-4 and J usage is TRBJ1-5, with D unresolved. Deletions cut 0 bases from V and 5 bases from J, with 9 bases between. CDR1 and CDR2 (germline): SGHNT, YYREEE (reference sequence). CDR3 length: 14 amino acids. This CDR3 is CASSLGGSHQPQHF. CDR3 DNA sequence: TGTGCCAGCAGCTTGGGTGGCAGTCATCAGCCCCAGCATTTT.

This clonotype was recorded a few times. The chain carries TRBV20-1 and TRBJ2-3, with D possibly TRBD1 on 6 matching bases. Trimming cost V 6 bases and J 3 bases, with 22 bases left between them. Germline CDR1 is DFQATT and CDR2 is SNEGSKA (reference sequence). This CDR3 spans 16 amino acids. CDR3: CSAAQPTGKSTDTQYF. CDR3 nucleotide sequence: TGCAGTGCCGCGCAACCCACAGGGAAGTCGACAGATACGCAGTATTTT.

This clonotype appeared a few times. The CDR3 coding sequence is TGTGCCAGCAAACCGGGAAGTTCACCCCTCCACTTT. The encoded protein is CASKPGSSPLHF. V and J are TRBV12-3 or TRBV12-4 and TRBJ1-6; D gene uncertain. CDR3 length: 12 residues. Trimming removed 7 bases at V and 9 bases at J, with 10 bases between.

This chain links TRBV12-3 or TRBV12-4 with TRBJ1-3, with D perhaps TRBD1 (6 bases). The CDR3 loop spans 13 amino acids. Between the trimmed V and J ends, which lost 5 bases and 5 bases, there was a span of 10 bases. CDR3 DNA sequence: TGTGCCAGCAGTGGGGGACACCGAAACACCATATATTTT. Translation: CASSGGHRNTIYF.

V usage is TRBV5-1 and J usage is TRBJ2-5; 9 bases are a match to TRBD1. The CDR3 length is 14 residues. The V segment lost 4 bases and the J segment 6 bases; nucleotides outside the gene matches: 7. Germline V lookup: CDR1 SGHRS, CDR2 YFSETQ. The chain's CDR3 is CASSPTGGGKTQYF. Written as DNA, the CDR3 is TGCGCCAGCAGCCCCACAGGGGGCGGTAAGACCCAGTACTTC.

The V call is TRBV5-1, the J call TRBJ2-7; D perhaps matches TRBD2 (5 bases). Germline CDR1 SGHRS, CDR2 YFSETQ. The V and J ends lost 0 bases and 2 bases respectively, with 15 bases between them. The CDR3 is 16 amino acids. In DNA, the CDR3 is TGCGCCAGCAGCTTGGGGGGAGTCTTACCAACCTACGAGCAGTACTTC. Translating gives CASSLGGVLPTYEQYF.

The V gene is TRBV12-3 or TRBV12-4, the J gene TRBJ1-5; 8 nucleotides match TRBD1. The CDR3 totals 12 residues. Trimming removed 5 bases from V and 14 bases from J; junction bases left unmatched: 8. The CDR3 protein is CASSAGQGGEHF. CDR3 nucleotides: TGTGCCAGCAGTGCCGGACAGGGCGGGGAGCATTTT.

The J gene is TRBJ1-2, the V gene TRBV6-5, with D unclear. The CDR3 is 15 residues long. The germline V and J ends were trimmed by 0 bases and 4 bases, with 12 bases remaining between them. The germline V gene has CDR1 MNHEY and CDR2 SVGAGI. CDR3 DNA sequence: TGTGCCAGCAGTTACTCGAGAGGCCAGTCCTATGGCTACACCTTC. It is translated as CASSYSRGQSYGYTF.

This clonotype was seen just once. A read error may account for a junction end that differs from germline. The chain joins TRBV12-3 or TRBV12-4 to TRBJ1-1, with a tentative D call TRBD1 (5 bases). CDR3 size: 14 residues. In nucleotides, the CDR3 is TGTGCCGGCAGACTAGACAGTAGTTTTACTGAAGCTTTCTTT. Encoded protein: CAGRLDSSFTEAFF.

This chain joins TRBV24-1 and TRBJ2-5; tentatively, D is TRBD2 (6 bases). Germline V gene sequence: CDR1 KGHDR, CDR2 SFDVKD. Trimming removed 3 bases at V and 4 bases at J, with 14 bases between. The CDR3 contains 15 residues. The CDR3 sequence: CATSDPFGTLETQYF. The DNA for the CDR3 is TGTGCCACCAGTGATCCCTTCGGGACTTTAGAGACCCAGTACTTC.